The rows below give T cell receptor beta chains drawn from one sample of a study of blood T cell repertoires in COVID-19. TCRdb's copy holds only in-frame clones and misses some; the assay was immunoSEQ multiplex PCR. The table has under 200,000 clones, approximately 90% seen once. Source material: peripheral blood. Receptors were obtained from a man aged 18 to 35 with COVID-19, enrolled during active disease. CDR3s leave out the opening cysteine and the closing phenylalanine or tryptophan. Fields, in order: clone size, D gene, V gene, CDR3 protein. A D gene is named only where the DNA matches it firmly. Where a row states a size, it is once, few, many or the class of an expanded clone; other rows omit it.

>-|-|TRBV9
ASSPTYNEQF
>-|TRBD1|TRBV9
ASTRGTGAGELF
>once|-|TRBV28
ASSLVSGGELF
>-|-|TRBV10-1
ASSSDRDSDYNEQF
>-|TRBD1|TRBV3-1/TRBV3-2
ASSTTQRGQGTDNSPLH
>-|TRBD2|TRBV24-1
ATSDQPGLAGGDEQF
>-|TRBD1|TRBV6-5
ASSPDRDPSYGYT
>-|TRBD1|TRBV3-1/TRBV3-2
ASSPRTGVYEQY
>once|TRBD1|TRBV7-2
ASSLEGATNEKLL
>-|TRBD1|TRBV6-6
ASSRTGEQY
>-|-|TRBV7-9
ASSLVLVTGELF
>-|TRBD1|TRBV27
ASSRQGIGTEAF
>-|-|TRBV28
ASSLAGSNEQY
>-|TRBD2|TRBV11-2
ASSLAVAGPYNEQF
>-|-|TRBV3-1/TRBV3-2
ASSLGGLGDQPQH
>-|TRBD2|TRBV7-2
ASSGRERLAGVYEQF
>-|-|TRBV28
ASSLSGAGSRF
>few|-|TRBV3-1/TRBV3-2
ASSQDYGRGPSAYEQY
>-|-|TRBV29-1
SVGGRANTEAF
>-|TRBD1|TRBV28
ASSFSRDRGLMNEQY
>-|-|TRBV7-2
ASRKEMGELF
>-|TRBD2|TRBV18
ASSGTSGRANEQF
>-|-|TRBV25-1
ASSGYQAGGYT
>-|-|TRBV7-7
ASSLGASSYNEQF
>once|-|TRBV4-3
ASSQDRGARFGELF
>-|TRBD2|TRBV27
ASSLLAGAYEQY
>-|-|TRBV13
ASSLGAGANTEAF
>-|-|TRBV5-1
ASSLDSASGYT
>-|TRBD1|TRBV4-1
ASSRTGTEYGYT
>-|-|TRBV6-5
ASSSDGYT
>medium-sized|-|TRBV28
ASSIGGSYGYT